This T cell receptor beta chain comes out of a study of blood T cell repertoires in COVID-19. Some clones are missing from TCRdb's copy, which holds only in-frame ones; the method was immunoSEQ multiplex PCR. The table lists roughly 42,000 clones, around 89% of them singletons, with about 10% in the top ten. Sequences were obtained from peripheral blood. This receptor was taken from a man aged 30 to 39 with active or convalescent COVID-19.

CDR3: CASSLKADRSVGELFF. CDR3 DNA: TGCGCCAGCAGCCTGAAAGCGGACAGATCGGTCGGGGAGCTGTTTTTT. The V call is TRBV5-1, the J call TRBJ2-2; a possible D gene is TRBD1 (6 bases). Germline CDR1 reads SGHRS; CDR2 reads YFSETQ. V was shortened by 4 bases and J by 7 bases, with 20 bases between the two germline ends. This CDR3 contains 16 residues.